The rows below give T cell receptor beta chains drawn from one sample of a study of T cell repertoires in cytomegalovirus infection. Each CDR3 protein gets one entry after TCRdb re-called the reads with MiXCR. The sample records some 600,000 distinct CDR3 sequences, 20% to 30% being singletons. The sequenced sample was CD8+ T cells from PBMCs. The receptor set was obtained from a human donor in good health (CMV status not recorded). Some clones in this sample may be carry-over from other donors' samples. Both conserved end residues are part of each CDR3. Fields, in order: V gene, CDR3 length, J gene, clone size, D gene, CDR3 DNA, CDR3 protein. D genes are given only for firm matches. Clone size is not always given. Where it is, it says once, few, many or a class for expanded clones.

TRBV27	15	TRBJ1-5	-	TRBD1	TGTGCCAGCAGTTCCCGGACAGGGCGGAATCAGCCCCAGCATTTT	CASSSRTGRNQPQHF
TRBV19	15	TRBJ2-3	-	TRBD1	TGTGCCAGTAGTATCGACAGGGGCTTCACAGATACGCAGTATTTT	CASSIDRGFTDTQYF
TRBV28	13	TRBJ2-4	-	-	TGTGCCAGCAGTTTATTCAGGGGGGACATTCAGTACTTC	CASSLFRGDIQYF
TRBV5-5	18	TRBJ2-4	-	TRBD1	TGTGCCAGCAGCTTGAATACAGGGGGCTTAGCCGCCAAAAACATTCAGTACTTC	CASSLNTGGLAAKNIQYF
TRBV7-9	14	TRBJ1-2	many	TRBD1	TGTGCCAGCAGCCCCACAGGGGGAGGCTATGGCTACACCTTC	CASSPTGGGYGYTF
TRBV7-9	21	TRBJ2-1	many	TRBD2	TGTGCCAGCAGCTTAGGTCTTAGCGGGGGGGCTCTCATTGGGTCCTACAATGAGCAGTTCTTC	CASSLGLSGGALIGSYNEQFF
TRBV29-1	11	TRBJ1-1	-	-	TGCAGCGTTGAGCTGAACACTGAAGCTTTCTTT	CSVELNTEAFF
TRBV7-9	15	TRBJ1-5	-	TRBD1	TGTGCCAGCAGCTCGACAGGGTTCAGCAATCAGCCCCAGCATTTT	CASSSTGFSNQPQHF
TRBV2	14	TRBJ2-3	-	TRBD2	TGTGCCAGCAGACCTACTAGCGGGGAAGATACGCAGTATTTT	CASRPTSGEDTQYF
TRBV4-3	14	TRBJ2-6	-	-	TGCGCCAGCAGCCAACGGGGTTGGGACAACGTCCTGACTTTC	CASSQRGWDNVLTF
TRBV20-1	15	TRBJ2-3	many	-	TGCAGTGCTAGAGAGTTTTACCTTAGCACAGATACGCAGTATTTT	CSAREFYLSTDTQYF
TRBV7-6	21	TRBJ2-6	-	TRBD1	TGTGCCAGCAGCTTACCCAGACCTTACGACAGGGCTTCCTCTGGGGCCAACGTCCTGACTTTC	CASSLPRPYDRASSGANVLTF
TRBV9	14	TRBJ1-1	-	-	TGTGCCAGCAGCGTAGGGGAAGGAAACACTGAAGCTTTCTTT	CASSVGEGNTEAFF
TRBV4-2	16	TRBJ1-3	-	-	TGTGCCAGCAGCCAAGGAGGGGCTACCTCTGGAAACACCATATATTTT	CASSQGGATSGNTIYF
TRBV5-6	16	TRBJ2-3	many	TRBD1	TGTGCCAGCAGCTTGTTGGGGACAGGGGGCACAGATACGCAGTATTTT	CASSLLGTGGTDTQYF